Listed below are T cell receptor beta chains from one sample, sequenced in a study of cytomegalovirus exposure and HLA in healthy donors. Sequencing used immunoSEQ multiplex PCR; TCRdb keeps in-frame clones, though not all of them. The sample yields 150,000 to 250,000 clones, 85% seen once. Sequenced sample: PBMCs. Receptors originate from a woman aged 45-59 years in good health and CMV-seronegative. Each CDR3 is given without its conserved first and last residue.

TRBJ2-1,13,TRBV18,ASSLFRHGYNEQF
TRBJ2-7,12,TRBV6-1,ASSATGLSYEQY
TRBJ2-7,12,TRBV2,ASSDYRGAYEQY
TRBJ1-2,14,TRBV5-1,ASSRESTGPNYGYT
TRBJ2-1,12,TRBV28,ASLAQGTYNEQF
TRBJ1-2,8,TRBV28,ASSSRGYT
TRBJ2-1,12,TRBV5-1,ASSLELSNNEQF
TRBJ2-3,12,TRBV7-7,ASSLLGRTDTQY
TRBJ2-3,11,TRBV27,ASSLMGPDTQY
TRBJ1-1,12,TRBV7-8,ASSLGSLNTEAF
TRBJ1-1,14,TRBV28,ASSLILGQSNTEAF
TRBJ2-7,13,TRBV4-1,ASSQGPGGYYEQY
TRBJ2-2,11,TRBV4-3,ASSPQGATELF
TRBJ1-1,13,TRBV18,ASSPPNRVKAEAF
TRBJ1-1,14,TRBV5-1,ASSLPGEVVNTEAF
TRBJ2-7,13,TRBV6-5,AGSLAGGLTYEQY
TRBJ2-2,13,TRBV6-5,ASSRQGINTGELF
TRBJ1-2,12,TRBV6-5,ASTRTTGIYGYT
TRBJ2-5,15,TRBV9,ASSPGGLAGGGETQY
TRBJ1-2,10,TRBV7-9,ASNTGGNGYT
.,13,TRBV15,ATSRGTGQSYEQY
TRBJ2-1,12,TRBV11-2,ASSRTSGSDEQF
TRBJ2-6,14,TRBV9,ASSVGGNSGANVLT
TRBJ1-3,13,TRBV2,ASSSVKGQGPLLY
TRBJ2-1,12,TRBV28,ASSLAQYYNEQF
TRBJ2-3,13,TRBV18,ASSPPGLWTDTQY
TRBJ2-1,14,TRBV6-1,ASSESWMASGVEQF
TRBJ1-4,15,TRBV18,ASSLTSGATTNEKLF
TRBJ2-4,15,TRBV4-1,ASSQEPSGRAKNIQY
TRBJ2-1,13,TRBV7-2,ASSPAALSYNEQF
TRBJ1-5,13,TRBV7-2,ASSVGQGGRQPQH
TRBJ1-1,13,TRBV5-1,ASRLQAQTNTEAF
TRBJ1-1,12,TRBV18,ASSPRTGWTEAF
TRBJ1-2,11,TRBV6-5,ASSDRGGGGYT
TRBJ2-1,13,TRBV7-6,ASSLTGLAVDEQF
TRBJ1-1,12,TRBV18,ASSSGQARFEAF
TRBJ2-3,13,TRBV6-5,ASSRLAASTDTQY